These T cell receptor beta chains were read from a single sample in a study of regulatory T cells in long-lasting Graves disease. MiXCR, run by TCRdb on the multiplex PCR reads, gives a single entry per CDR3 protein. The sample includes about 500,000 distinct CDR3 sequences, 15% to 20% seen only once; the top ten take 12%. The data were also submitted as part of a second study, on T cells in Graves' hyperthyroidism and ophthalmopathy.

Sequenced material: peripheral blood mononuclear cells (PBMCs), taken at new diagnosis, from a patient treated with antithyroid drugs. Receptors originate from a man aged 35 to 55 with Graves disease. Both conserved end residues are part of each CDR3. A D gene is named only where the DNA matches it firmly. Clone size appears in some rows only: once, few, many, or a class for an expanded clone.

v_call	d_call	j_call	clone_size	cdr3_nt	cdr3_aa
TRBV9	NA	TRBJ2-7	many	TGTGCCAGCAGCGTAGGAGGGCGCGGGTACGAGCAGTACTTC	CASSVGGRGYEQYF
TRBV7-2	NA	TRBJ2-2	many	TGTGCCAGCAGCTCTAAGCTGGGGGGAGTGACCGGGGAGCTGTTTTTT	CASSSKLGGVTGELFF
TRBV20-1	NA	TRBJ2-7	many	TGCAGTGCAAGGCCCGACCAGGCTGGGCTCCAGGGCTACGAGCAGTACTTC	CSARPDQAGLQGYEQYF
TRBV6-1	TRBD2	TRBJ2-7	NA	TGTGCCAGCTCGAAGGCTAGCGGGAGATCCTACGAGCAGTACTTC	CASSKASGRSYEQYF
TRBV7-9	NA	TRBJ2-7	many	TGTGCCAGCAGCTCGAGATCCCGCTACGAGCAGTACTTC	CASSSRSRYEQYF
TRBV29-1	NA	TRBJ2-5	few	TGCAGCGTTGAATGGGGATCTGTAGGTGAGACCCAGTACTTC	CSVEWGSVGETQYF
TRBV6-5	NA	TRBJ2-3	many	TGTGCCAGCAGTTACTCGTCTAGCGTCATTAGCACAGATACGCAGTATTTT	CASSYSSSVISTDTQYF
TRBV28	NA	TRBJ1-2	few	TGTGCCAGCAGTTTTCAGGATTCTTATGGCTACACCTTC	CASSFQDSYGYTF
TRBV20-1	NA	TRBJ2-1	many	TGCAGTGCTCCCCGGGGGGCGGGAATCTACAATGAGCAGTTCTTC	CSAPRGAGIYNEQFF
TRBV12-5	TRBD1	TRBJ2-2	many	TGTGCTAGTGGTTTGAGACGGGACAGCCCCGGGGAGCTGTTTTTT	CASGLRRDSPGELFF
TRBV19	NA	TRBJ2-5	NA	TGTGCCAGTAATATCCAGGAGAACTCCAACCAAGAGACCCAGTACTTC	CASNIQENSNQETQYF
TRBV29-1	NA	TRBJ2-5	NA	TGCAGCGTTGACCAAGAGACCCAGTACTTC	CSVDQETQYF
TRBV6-1	NA	TRBJ1-2	many	TGTGCCAGCCAAGGGCTGGGTAGTAACTATGGCTACACCTTC	CASQGLGSNYGYTF
TRBV18	NA	TRBJ2-1	NA	TGTGCCAGCTCACCACGGGCAGATGAGCAGTTCTTC	CASSPRADEQFF
TRBV15	TRBD2	TRBJ2-7	NA	TGTGCCACCAGCGTCGGGACTACGACCTACGAGCAGTACTTC	CATSVGTTTYEQYF
TRBV2	NA	TRBJ2-2	many	TGTGCCAGCGGAGGCGGGAACACCGGGGAGCTGTTTTTT	CASGGGNTGELFF
TRBV20-1	TRBD1	TRBJ2-5	few	TGCAGTGCTAGAGACCCACAGGGGGCCCGCGGAGAGACCCAGTACTTC	CSARDPQGARGETQYF
TRBV7-2	NA	TRBJ2-6	NA	TGTGCCAGCAGCCCGGACATCTCTGGGGCCAACGTCCTGACTTTC	CASSPDISGANVLTF
TRBV7-6	TRBD2	TRBJ2-3	many	TGTGCCAGCAGCCCTCTAGCGGGAGGGATAGATACGCAGTATTTT	CASSPLAGGIDTQYF
TRBV18	TRBD2	TRBJ2-3	many	TGTGCCAGCTCAGGACTAGCGGGGGCTAGCACAGATACGCAGTATTTT	CASSGLAGASTDTQYF
TRBV20-1	TRBD1	TRBJ1-1	few	TGCAGTGCTAGAGATCCCAGGGGGCGAACGGGCACTGAAGCTTTCTTT	CSARDPRGRTGTEAFF
TRBV11-2	NA	TRBJ2-7	many	TGTGCCAGCAGCCAGTCAGGTAGCTTCTACGAGCAGTACTTC	CASSQSGSFYEQYF
TRBV6-2/TRBV6-3	NA	TRBJ1-2	NA	TGTGCCAGCAGAAACTCGGGGGGCCTTGGCTACACCTTC	CASRNSGGLGYTF
TRBV28	TRBD1	TRBJ1-2	few	TGTGCCAGCAGTTTCCGGACAGGGAATGGCTACACCTTC	CASSFRTGNGYTF
TRBV29-1	TRBD2	TRBJ2-1	few	TGCAGCGGGAGCGGGAGGGCCTCCTACAATGAGCAGTTCTTC	CSGSGRASYNEQFF
TRBV30	NA	TRBJ1-1	many	TGTGCCTGGAGTGTACGACGGGACACTGAAGCTTTCTTT	CAWSVRRDTEAFF
TRBV5-1	NA	TRBJ1-1	NA	TGCGCCAGCAGCAGGGGTCCGAACACTGAAGCTTCCTTT	CASSRGPNTEASF
TRBV11-3	NA	TRBJ2-4	many	TGTGCCAGCAGCTTAGATCGAACAGGGCGGCAGTACTTC	CASSLDRTGRQYF
TRBV12-5	NA	TRBJ2-7	NA	TGTGCTAGCACCTTGGGGACACAAGGGGAGCAGTACTTC	CASTLGTQGEQYF
TRBV6-5	NA	TRBJ2-2	few	TGTGCCAGCAGTTACGGGCAGACTCTCGCCGGGGAGCTGTTTTTT	CASSYGQTLAGELFF
TRBV6-5	NA	TRBJ2-1	few	TGTGCCAGCAGTTTGACTACACGCTACAATGAGCAGTTCTTC	CASSLTTRYNEQFF
TRBV20-1	NA	TRBJ2-5	few	TGCAGTGCTAGAGATTGGACGCGTGGGGCCCAAGAGACCCAGTACTTC	CSARDWTRGAQETQYF
TRBV11-2	NA	TRBJ2-3	many	TGTGCCAGCAGCGGGACATACGGCACAGATACGCAGTATTTT	CASSGTYGTDTQYF
TRBV10-3	TRBD1	TRBJ2-5	NA	TGTGCCATCAGTGAGCCCACAGGGGGCCAAGAGACCCAGTACTTC	CAISEPTGGQETQYF
TRBV20-1	NA	TRBJ1-4	few	TGCAGTGCTAGAACTTTACTTACGGGGAATGAAAAACTGTTTTTT	CSARTLLTGNEKLFF
TRBV5-1	NA	TRBJ2-2	few	TGTGCCAGCAGCGGACAGACGAACACCGGGGAGCTGTTTTTT	CASSGQTNTGELFF
TRBV3-1	NA	TRBJ2-2	many	TGTGCCAGCAGCCAAGCTGGGGTCGGCGGGGAGCTGTTTTTT	CASSQAGVGGELFF